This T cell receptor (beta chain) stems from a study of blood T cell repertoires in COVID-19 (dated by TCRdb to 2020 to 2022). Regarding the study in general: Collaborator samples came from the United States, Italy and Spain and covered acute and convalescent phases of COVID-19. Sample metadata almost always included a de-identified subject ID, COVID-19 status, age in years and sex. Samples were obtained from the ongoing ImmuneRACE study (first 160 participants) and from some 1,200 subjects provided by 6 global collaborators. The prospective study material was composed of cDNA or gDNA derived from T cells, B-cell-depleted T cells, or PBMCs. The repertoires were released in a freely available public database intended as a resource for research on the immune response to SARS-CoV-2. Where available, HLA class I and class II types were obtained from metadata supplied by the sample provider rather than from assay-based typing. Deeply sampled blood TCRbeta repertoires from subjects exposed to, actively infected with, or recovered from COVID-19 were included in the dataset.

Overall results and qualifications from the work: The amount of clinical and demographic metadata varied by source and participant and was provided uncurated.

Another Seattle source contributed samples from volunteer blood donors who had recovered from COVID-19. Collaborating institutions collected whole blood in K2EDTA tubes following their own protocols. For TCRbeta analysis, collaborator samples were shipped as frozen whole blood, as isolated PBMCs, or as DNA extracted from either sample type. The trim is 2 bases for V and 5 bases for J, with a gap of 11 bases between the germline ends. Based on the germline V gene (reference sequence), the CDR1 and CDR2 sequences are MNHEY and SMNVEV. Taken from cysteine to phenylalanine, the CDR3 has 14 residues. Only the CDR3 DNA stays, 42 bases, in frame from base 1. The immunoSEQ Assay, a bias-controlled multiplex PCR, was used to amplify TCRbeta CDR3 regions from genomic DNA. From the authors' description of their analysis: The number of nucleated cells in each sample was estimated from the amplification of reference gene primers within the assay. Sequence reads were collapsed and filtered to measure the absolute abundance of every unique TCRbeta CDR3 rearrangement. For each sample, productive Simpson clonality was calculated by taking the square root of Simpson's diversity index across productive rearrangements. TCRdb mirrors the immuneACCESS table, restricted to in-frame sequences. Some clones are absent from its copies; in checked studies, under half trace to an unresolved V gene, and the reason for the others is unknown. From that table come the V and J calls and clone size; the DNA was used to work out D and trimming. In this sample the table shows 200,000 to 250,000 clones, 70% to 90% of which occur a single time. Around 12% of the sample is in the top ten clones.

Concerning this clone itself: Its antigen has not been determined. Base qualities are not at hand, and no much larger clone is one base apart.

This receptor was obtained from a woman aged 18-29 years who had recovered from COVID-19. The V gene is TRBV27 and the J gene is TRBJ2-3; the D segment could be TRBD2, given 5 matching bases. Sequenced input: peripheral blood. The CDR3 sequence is CASSLIRRGDTQYF. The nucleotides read TGTGCCAGCAGTTTAATCCGCCGGGGAGATACGCAGTATTTT.